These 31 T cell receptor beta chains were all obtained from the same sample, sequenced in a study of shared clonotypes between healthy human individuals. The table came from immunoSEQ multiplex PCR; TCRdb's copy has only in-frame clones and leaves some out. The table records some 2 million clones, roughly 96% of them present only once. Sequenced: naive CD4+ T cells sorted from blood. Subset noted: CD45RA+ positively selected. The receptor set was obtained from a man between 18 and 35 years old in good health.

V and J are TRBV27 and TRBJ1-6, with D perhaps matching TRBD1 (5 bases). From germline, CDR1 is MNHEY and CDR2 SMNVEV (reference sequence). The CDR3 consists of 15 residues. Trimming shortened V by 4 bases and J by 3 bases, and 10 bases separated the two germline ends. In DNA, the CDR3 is TGTGCCAGCAGTTCAAAGGGGCTCTATAATTCACCCCTCCACTTT. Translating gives CASSSKGLYNSPLHF.

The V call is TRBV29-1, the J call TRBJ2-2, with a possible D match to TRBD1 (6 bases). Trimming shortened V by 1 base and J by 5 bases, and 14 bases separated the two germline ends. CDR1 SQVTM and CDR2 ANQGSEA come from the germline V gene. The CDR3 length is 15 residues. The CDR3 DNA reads TGCAGCGTTGAAGGGCCGTTAGGGGGAACCGGGGAGCTGTTTTTT. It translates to CSVEGPLGGTGELFF.

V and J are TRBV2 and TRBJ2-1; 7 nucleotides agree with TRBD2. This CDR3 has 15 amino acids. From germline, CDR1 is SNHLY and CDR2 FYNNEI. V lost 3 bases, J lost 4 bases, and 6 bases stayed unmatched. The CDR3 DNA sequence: TGTGCCAGCAGTGATCGGCGGGAGTCATACAATGAGCAGTTCTTC. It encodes CASSDRRESYNEQFF.

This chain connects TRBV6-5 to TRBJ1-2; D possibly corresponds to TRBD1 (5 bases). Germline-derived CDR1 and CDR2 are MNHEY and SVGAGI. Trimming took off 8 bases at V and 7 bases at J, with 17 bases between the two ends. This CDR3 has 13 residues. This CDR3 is CASASSGGVGYTF. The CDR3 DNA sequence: TGTGCCAGCGCATCAAGCGGAGGGGTTGGCTACACCTTC.

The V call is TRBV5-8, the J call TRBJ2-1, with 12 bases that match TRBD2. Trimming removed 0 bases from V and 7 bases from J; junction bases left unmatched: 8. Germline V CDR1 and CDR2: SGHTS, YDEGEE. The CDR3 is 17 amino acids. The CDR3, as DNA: TGTGCCAGCAGCTTGGCCGTCCTAGCGGGAGGGCAGAATGAGCAGTTCTTC. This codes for CASSLAVLAGGQNEQFF.

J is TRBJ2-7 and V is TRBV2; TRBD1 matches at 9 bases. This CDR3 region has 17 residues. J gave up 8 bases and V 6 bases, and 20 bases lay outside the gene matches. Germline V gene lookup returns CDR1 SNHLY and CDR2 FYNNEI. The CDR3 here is CASSAGTGQKGGYQQYF. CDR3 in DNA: TGTGCCAGCAGCGCCGGGACAGGGCAAAAAGGGGGGTATCAGCAGTACTTC.

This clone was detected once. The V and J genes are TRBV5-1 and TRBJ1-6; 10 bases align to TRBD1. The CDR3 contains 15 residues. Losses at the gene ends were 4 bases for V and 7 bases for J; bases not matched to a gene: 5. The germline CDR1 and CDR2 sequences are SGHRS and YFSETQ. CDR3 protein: CASSHGQGGNSPLHF. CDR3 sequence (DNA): TGCGCCAGCAGCCACGGACAGGGGGGAAATTCACCCCTCCACTTT.

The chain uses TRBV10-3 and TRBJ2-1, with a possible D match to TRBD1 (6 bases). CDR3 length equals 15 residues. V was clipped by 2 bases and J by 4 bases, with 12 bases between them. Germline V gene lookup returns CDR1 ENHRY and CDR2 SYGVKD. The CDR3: CAISEGGTGYNEQFF. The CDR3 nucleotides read TGTGCCATCAGTGAGGGGGGCACAGGGTACAATGAGCAGTTCTTC.

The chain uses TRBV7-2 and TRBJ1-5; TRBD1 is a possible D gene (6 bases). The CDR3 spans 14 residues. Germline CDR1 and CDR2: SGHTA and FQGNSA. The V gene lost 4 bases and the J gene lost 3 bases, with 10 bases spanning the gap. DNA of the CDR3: TGTGCCAGCAGCTACGGACAGTACAATCAGCCCCAGCATTTT. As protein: CASSYGQYNQPQHF.

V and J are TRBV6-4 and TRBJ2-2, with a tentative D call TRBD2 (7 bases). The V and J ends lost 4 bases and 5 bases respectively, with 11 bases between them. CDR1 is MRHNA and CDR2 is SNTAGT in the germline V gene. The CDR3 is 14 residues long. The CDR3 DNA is TGTGCCAGCAGTGCACAGGGAGGGACCGGGGAGCTGTTTTTT. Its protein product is CASSAQGGTGELFF.

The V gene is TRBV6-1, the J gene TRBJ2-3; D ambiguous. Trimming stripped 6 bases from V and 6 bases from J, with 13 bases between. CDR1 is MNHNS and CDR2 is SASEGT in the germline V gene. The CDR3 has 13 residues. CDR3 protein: CASSQLGSDTQYF. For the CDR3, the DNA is TGTGCCAGCAGCCAACTTGGGTCGGATACGCAGTATTTT.

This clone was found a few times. CDR3 in DNA: TGTGCCAGCAGCTTGACAGACTACGAGCAGTACTTC. This sequence encodes CASSLTDYEQYF. J is TRBJ2-7 and V is TRBV5-6; D is unresolved. Germline CDR1 reads SGHDT; CDR2 reads YYEEEE. This CDR3 spans 12 amino acids. V was cut by 1 base and J by 3 bases, with 5 bases left in between.

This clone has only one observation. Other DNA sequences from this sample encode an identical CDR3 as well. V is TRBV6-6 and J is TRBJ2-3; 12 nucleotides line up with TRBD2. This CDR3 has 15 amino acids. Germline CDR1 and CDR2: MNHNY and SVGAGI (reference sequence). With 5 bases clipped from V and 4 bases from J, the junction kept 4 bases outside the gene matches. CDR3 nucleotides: TGTGCCAGCAGTCCCGGACTAGCGGGATCAGATACGCAGTATTTT. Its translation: CASSPGLAGSDTQYF.

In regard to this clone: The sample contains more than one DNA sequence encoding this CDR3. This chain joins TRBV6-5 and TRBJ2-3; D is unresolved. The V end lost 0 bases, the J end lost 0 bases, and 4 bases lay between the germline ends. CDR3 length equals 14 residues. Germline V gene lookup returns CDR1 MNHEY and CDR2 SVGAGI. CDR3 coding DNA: TGTGCCAGCAGTTACTCACGCAGCACAGATACGCAGTATTTT. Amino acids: CASSYSRSTDTQYF.

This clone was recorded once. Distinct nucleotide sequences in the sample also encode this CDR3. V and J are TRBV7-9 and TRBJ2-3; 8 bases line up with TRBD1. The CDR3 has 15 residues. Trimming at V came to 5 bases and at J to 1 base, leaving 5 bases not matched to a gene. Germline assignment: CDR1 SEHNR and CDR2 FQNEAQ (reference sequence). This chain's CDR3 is CASSLDRGGTDTQYF. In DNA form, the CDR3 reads TGTGCCAGCAGCCTAGACAGGGGAGGCACAGATACGCAGTATTTT.

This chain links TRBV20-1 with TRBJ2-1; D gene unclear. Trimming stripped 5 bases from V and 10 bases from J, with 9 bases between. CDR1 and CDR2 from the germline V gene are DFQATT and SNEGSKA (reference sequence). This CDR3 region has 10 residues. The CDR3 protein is CSAPDSEQFF. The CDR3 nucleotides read TGCAGTGCTCCCGATTCGGAGCAGTTCTTC.

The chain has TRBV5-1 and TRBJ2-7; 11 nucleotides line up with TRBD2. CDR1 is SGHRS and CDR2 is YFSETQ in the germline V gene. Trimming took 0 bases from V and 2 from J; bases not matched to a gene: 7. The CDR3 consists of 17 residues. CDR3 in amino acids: CASSLGPSGGLPYEQYF. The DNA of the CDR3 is TGCGCCAGCAGCTTGGGTCCTAGCGGGGGGCTCCCCTACGAGCAGTACTTC.

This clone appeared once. CDR3 sequence reads: CASSQVVRANVLTF. The CDR3 DNA is TGCGCCAGCAGCCAAGTTGTGAGGGCCAACGTCCTGACTTTC. This rearrangement joins TRBV4-3 to TRBJ2-6, with D uncertain. The CDR3 has 14 amino acids. Trimming left V 1 base short and J 5 bases short, with 6 bases between. CDR1 and CDR2 from the germline V gene are LGHNA and YSLEER.

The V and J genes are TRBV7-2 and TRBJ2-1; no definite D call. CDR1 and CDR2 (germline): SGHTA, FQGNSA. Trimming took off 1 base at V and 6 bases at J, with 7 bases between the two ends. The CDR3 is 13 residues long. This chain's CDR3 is CASSLDYSNEQFF. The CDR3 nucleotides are TGTGCCAGCAGCTTAGATTATAGCAATGAGCAGTTCTTC.

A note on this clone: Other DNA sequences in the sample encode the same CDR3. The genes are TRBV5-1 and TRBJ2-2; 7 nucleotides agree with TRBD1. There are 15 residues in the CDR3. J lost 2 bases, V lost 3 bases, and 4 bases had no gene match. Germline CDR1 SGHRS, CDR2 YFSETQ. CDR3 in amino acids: CASSSGTANTGELFF. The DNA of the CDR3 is TGCGCCAGCAGCTCCGGGACAGCCAACACCGGGGAGCTGTTTTTT.

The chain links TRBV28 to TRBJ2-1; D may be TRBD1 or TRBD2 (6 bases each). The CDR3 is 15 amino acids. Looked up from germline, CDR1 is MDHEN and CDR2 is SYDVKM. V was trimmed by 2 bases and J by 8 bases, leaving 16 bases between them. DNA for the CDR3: TGTGCCAGCAGTTTACCGGGGGCTATTAACGATGAGCAGTTCTTC. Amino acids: CASSLPGAINDEQFF.

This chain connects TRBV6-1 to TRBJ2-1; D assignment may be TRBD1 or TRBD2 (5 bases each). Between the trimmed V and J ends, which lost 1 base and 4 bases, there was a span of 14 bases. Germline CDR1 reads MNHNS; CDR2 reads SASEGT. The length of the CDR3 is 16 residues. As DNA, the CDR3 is TGTGCCAGCAGTGAAGACGTCGGGAAGGGGTACAATGAGCAGTTCTTC. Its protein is CASSEDVGKGYNEQFF.

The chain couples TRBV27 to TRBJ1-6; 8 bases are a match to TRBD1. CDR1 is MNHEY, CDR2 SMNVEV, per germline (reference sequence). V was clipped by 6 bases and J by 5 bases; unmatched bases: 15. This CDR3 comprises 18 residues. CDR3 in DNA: TGTGCCAGCAGCCAATGGGGAACAGGGGGGCATAATAATTCACCCCTCCACTTT. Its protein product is CASSQWGTGGHNNSPLHF.

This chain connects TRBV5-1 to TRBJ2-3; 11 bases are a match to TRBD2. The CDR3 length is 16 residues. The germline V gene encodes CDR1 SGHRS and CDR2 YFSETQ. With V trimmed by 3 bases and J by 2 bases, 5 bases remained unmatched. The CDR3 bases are TGCGCCAGCAGCTCCAGACTAGCGGGGCTCACAGATACGCAGTATTTT. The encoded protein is CASSSRLAGLTDTQYF.

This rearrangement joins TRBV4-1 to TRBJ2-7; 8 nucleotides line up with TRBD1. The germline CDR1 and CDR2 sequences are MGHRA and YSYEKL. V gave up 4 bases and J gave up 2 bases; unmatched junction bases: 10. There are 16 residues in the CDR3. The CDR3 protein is CASSRATTGEAYEQYF. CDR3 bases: TGCGCCAGCAGCCGCGCCACGACAGGGGAAGCCTACGAGCAGTACTTC.

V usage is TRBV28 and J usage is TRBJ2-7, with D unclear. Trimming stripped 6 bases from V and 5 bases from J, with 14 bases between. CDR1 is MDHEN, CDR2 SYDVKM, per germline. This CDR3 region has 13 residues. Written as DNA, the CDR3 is TGTGCCAGCAGGGGCCCGATGATCAACGAGCAGTACTTC. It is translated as CASRGPMINEQYF.

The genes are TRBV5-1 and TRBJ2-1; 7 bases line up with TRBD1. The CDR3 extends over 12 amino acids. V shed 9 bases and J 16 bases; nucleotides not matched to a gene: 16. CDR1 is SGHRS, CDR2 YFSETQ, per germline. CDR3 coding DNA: TGCGCCACCCGCGATGACAGGGAAAGTTCTTTCTTC. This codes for CATRDDRESSFF. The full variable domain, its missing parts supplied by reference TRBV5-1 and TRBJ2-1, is KAGVTQTPRYLIKTRGQQVTLSCSPISGHRSVSWYQQTPGQGLQFLFEYFSETQRNKGNFPGRFSGRQFSNSRSEMNVSTLELGDSALYLCATRDDRESSFFGPGTRLTVL.

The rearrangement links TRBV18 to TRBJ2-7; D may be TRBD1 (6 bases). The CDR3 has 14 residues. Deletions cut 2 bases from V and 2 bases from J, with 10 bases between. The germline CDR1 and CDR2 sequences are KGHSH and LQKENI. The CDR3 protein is CASSPNRVAYEQYF. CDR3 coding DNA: TGTGCCAGCTCACCAAACAGGGTGGCCTACGAGCAGTACTTC.

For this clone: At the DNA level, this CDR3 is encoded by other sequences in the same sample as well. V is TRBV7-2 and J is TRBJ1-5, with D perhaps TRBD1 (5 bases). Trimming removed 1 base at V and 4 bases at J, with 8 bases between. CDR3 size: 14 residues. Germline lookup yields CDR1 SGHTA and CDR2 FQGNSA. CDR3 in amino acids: CASSLGGGNQPQHF. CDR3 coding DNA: TGTGCCAGCAGCTTAGGGGGGGGTAATCAGCCCCAGCATTTT.

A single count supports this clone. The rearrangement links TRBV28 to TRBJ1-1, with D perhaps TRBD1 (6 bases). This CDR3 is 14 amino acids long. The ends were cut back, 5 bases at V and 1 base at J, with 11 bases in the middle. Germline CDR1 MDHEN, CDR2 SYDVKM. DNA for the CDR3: TGTGCCAGCAGTCGGGGGGGCGGGAACACTGAAGCTTTCTTT. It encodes CASSRGGGNTEAFF.

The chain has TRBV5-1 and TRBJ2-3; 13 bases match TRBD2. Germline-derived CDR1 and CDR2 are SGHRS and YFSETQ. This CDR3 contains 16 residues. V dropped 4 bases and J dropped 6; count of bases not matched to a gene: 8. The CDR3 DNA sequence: TGCGCCAGCAGCACAACTAGCGGGAGGGCCCTGGATACGCAGTATTTT. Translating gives CASSTTSGRALDTQYF.